Listed below are T cell receptor beta chains from one sample, sequenced in a study of OX40 agonist ivuxolimab in advanced cancers. Measured with immunoSEQ multiplex PCR; TCRdb has only the in-frame clones, and not every one. Of roughly 79,000 clones in the sample, around 90% were seen once. This specimen was CD4+ or CD8+ T cells sorted from blood, taken in a trial of the OX40 agonist ivuxolimab. The source of these receptors is an adult with an advanced solid tumor such as melanoma, head and neck, liver or kidney cancer. Both conserved end residues are part of each CDR3. The D gene is left open where the match is weak. Clone size, where shown, is once, few, many, or a class for clones that have expanded.

>TRBV18|TRBD1|.|TRBJ1-3
TGTGCCAGCTCACCCGTACCTACAGGGGCTGGAAACACCATATATTTT
CASSPVPTGAGNTIYF
>TRBV19|.|.|TRBJ1-1
TGTGCCAGTAGTAGCAGGGGAAGAGCTGAAGCTTTCTTT
CASSSRGRAEAFF
>TRBV7-2|.|.|TRBJ2-7
TGTGCCAGCAGCTTTTCCTACGAGCAGTACTTC
CASSFSYEQYF
>TRBV5-4|.|.|TRBJ1-3
TGTGCCAGCAGCTTTTGGGCTACCTCTGGAAACACCATATATTTT
CASSFWATSGNTIYF
>TRBV28|TRBD2|.|TRBJ2-7
TGTGCCAGCAGTTCCCCATTTAGCGGGATGAGGTGCGAGCAGTACTTC
CASSSPFSGMRCEQYF
>TRBV28|.|.|TRBJ2-1
TGTGCCAGCAGTTCGGGACGAATATACAATGAGCAGTTCTTC
CASSSGRIYNEQFF
>TRBV5-4|.|.|TRBJ2-7
TGTGCCAGCAGCCCCGGGACGGATCTCTACGAGCAGTACTTC
CASSPGTDLYEQYF
>TRBV5-1|.|.|TRBJ1-1
TGCGCCAGCAGCGAGGACCCAGTAGACACTGAAGCTTTCTTT
CASSEDPVDTEAFF
>TRBV30|.|.|TRBJ1-2
TGTGCCTGGCAGAGGACGTGGTATGGCTACACCTTC
CAWQRTWYGYTF
>TRBV10-1|.|.|TRBJ2-3
TGCGCCAGCAGTGCAATGGGATCGAGTACGCAGTATTTT
CASSAMGSSTQYF
>TRBV2|.|.|TRBJ2-2
TGTGCCAGCAGTGATTTAACAGGGAACACCGGGGAGCTGTTTTTT
CASSDLTGNTGELFF
>TRBV4-2|.|once|TRBJ2-1
TGTGCCAGCAGCCGTGCCTCCTACAATGAGCAGTTCTTC
CASSRASYNEQFF
>TRBV6-6|TRBD1|.|TRBJ2-7
TGTGCCAGCAGTCTAGGACAGGGCTACGAGCAGTACTTC
CASSLGQGYEQYF
>TRBV27|TRBD1|once|TRBJ1-1
TGTGCCAGCAGTTCGACAGGGTTCCCCCAGATGAACACTGAAGCTTTCTTT
CASSSTGFPQMNTEAFF
>TRBV18|.|.|TRBJ2-7
TGTGCCACCGCCGTGGGCCGAACCTACGAGCAGTACTTC
CATAVGRTYEQYF
>TRBV28|TRBD2|.|TRBJ2-7
TGTGCCAGCAGCCAATCTAGCGGAGGTAACTCCTACGAGCAGTACTTC
CASSQSSGGNSYEQYF
>TRBV7-2|.|.|TRBJ1-4
TGTGCCAGCAGCTTATGGGGAAATGAAAAACTGTTTTTT
CASSLWGNEKLFF
>TRBV6-1|.|.|TRBJ2-7
TGTGCCAGCCGGGCAGCCTCCTACGAGCAGTACTTC
CASRAASYEQYF
>TRBV18|.|.|TRBJ2-3
TGTGCCAGCTCCCCAGAGGATAGTACGCAGTATTTT
CASSPEDSTQYF
>TRBV5-1|.|.|TRBJ2-3
TGCGCCAGCAGCGGAGGGGGCGCGGGCACAGATACGCAGTATTTT
CASSGGGAGTDTQYF
>TRBV28|TRBD1|.|TRBJ1-4
TGTGCCAGCAGTTTCGGGACAGCTGCAACTAATGAAAAACTGTTTTTT
CASSFGTAATNEKLFF
>TRBV4-2|TRBD2|.|TRBJ2-3
TGTGCCAGCAGCCCGACTAGCGGTCCCGCAGATACGCAGTATTTT
CASSPTSGPADTQYF
>TRBV2|TRBD2|.|TRBJ2-7
TGTGCCAGCCAGAGCGGGACGCCTACCTACGAGCAGTACTTC
CASQSGTPTYEQYF
>TRBV28|.|few|TRBJ2-7
TGTGCCAGCAGAGCTAGCGTGTACGAGCAGTACTTC
CASRASVYEQYF
>TRBV11-2|.|once|TRBJ2-7
TGTGCCAGCAGCTTCTCAGGGGGAGGCTACGAGCAGTACTTC
CASSFSGGGYEQYF
>TRBV5-1|.|.|TRBJ2-5
TGCGCCAGCAGCTTACAGTCGGGGGAGACCCAGTACTTC
CASSLQSGETQYF
>TRBV29-1|TRBD2|.|TRBJ2-1
TGCAGCGTTGGTATTCTAGCGGGACTTTACAATGAGCAGTTCTTC
CSVGILAGLYNEQFF
>TRBV10-3|.|.|TRBJ2-5
TGTGCCATCAGTGGAGGGCCTCAAGAGACCCAGTACTTC
CAISGGPQETQYF
>TRBV5-1|.|.|TRBJ2-2
TGCGCCAGCAGCTCCCTTGTGGCCGGGGAGCTGTTTTTT
CASSSLVAGELFF
>TRBV2|.|.|TRBJ1-3
TGTGCCAGCACACGGGGCGGAAACACCATATATTTT
CASTRGGNTIYF
>TRBV27|.|.|TRBJ1-5
TGTGCCAGCAGTTACTCCGGGTTCGGTCAGCCCCAGCATTTT
CASSYSGFGQPQHF
>TRBV5-6|TRBD2|.|TRBJ2-7
TGTGCCAGCAGCACCGGGACTAGCGGGAGACTCCGCTACGAGCAGTACTTC
CASSTGTSGRLRYEQYF
>TRBV29-1|.|.|TRBJ2-7
TGCAGCGTTTTAGAACAGGGAACTTACGAGCAGTACTTC
CSVLEQGTYEQYF
>TRBV28|.|.|TRBJ2-1
TGTGCCAGCAGTTTAGGAAAACTAGTCGGGTTTTACAATGAGCAGTTCTTC
CASSLGKLVGFYNEQFF
>TRBV5-5|.|.|TRBJ1-3
TGTGCCAGCAGCCCGGGACCCTTAAGCGGAAACACCATATATTTT
CASSPGPLSGNTIYF
>TRBV9|.|.|TRBJ2-7
TGTGCCAGCAGCGTAGAAGTTAACCCCAACGAGCAGTACTTC
CASSVEVNPNEQYF
>TRBV5-4|.|.|TRBJ2-1
TGTGCCAGCAGCATGGAAAATGAGCAGTTCTTC
CASSMENEQFF
>TRBV7-2|.|.|TRBJ2-1
TGTGCCAGCAGCACTAGGGTGGGTGAGCAGTTCTTC
CASSTRVGEQFF
>TRBV5-1|TRBD2|.|TRBJ2-5
TGCGCCAGCAGCTTACTAGCGGGAGAGACCCAGTACTTC
CASSLLAGETQYF
>TRBV14|TRBD2|.|TRBJ2-7
TGTGCCAGCAGCCAAGCTACTAGCGGGAGGGCATTC
CASSQATSGRAF
>TRBV5-4|TRBD1|.|TRBJ2-7
TGTGCCAGCAGCTTGACCGGGACAGGGGGCCCCGAGCAGTACTTC
CASSLTGTGGPEQYF
>TRBV9|TRBD1|once|TRBJ1-1
TGTGCCAGCAGCGCTGGGGACAGGCGGAACACTGAAGCTTTCTTT
CASSAGDRRNTEAFF
>TRBV18|TRBD2|.|TRBJ2-7
TGTGCCAGCTCACCGGGAGCGGGAGAGGCCTACGAGCAGTACTTC
CASSPGAGEAYEQYF
>TRBV18|.|.|TRBJ2-7
TGTGCCAGCTCACCAAAAAACTCGGTGGAGGGTTGGTACGAGCAGTACTTC
CASSPKNSVEGWYEQYF
>TRBV19|TRBD1|few|TRBJ1-1
TGTGCCAGTATCCCGGACAGGGGGCACACTGAAGCTTTCTTT
CASIPDRGHTEAFF
>TRBV7-2|.|once|TRBJ2-4
TGTGCCAGCAGCTTATTCACCCTAGCCAAAAACATTCAGTACTTC
CASSLFTLAKNIQYF
>TRBV7-9|TRBD1|.|TRBJ1-2
TGTGCCAGCAGCCAACAGGGGGCCTACGGCTACACCTTC
CASSQQGAYGYTF
>TRBV28|.|.|TRBJ2-5
TGTGCCAGCAGAAAGACAAGGGGAGGGGGAGAGACCCAGTACTTC
CASRKTRGGGETQYF
>TRBV27|.|.|TRBJ2-2
TGTGCCAGCAGTCTCCTATCCGTGAACACCGGGGAGCTGTTTTTT
CASSLLSVNTGELFF
>TRBV5-1|.|.|TRBJ2-5
TGCGCCAGCAGCTTGCACTCAGGAGCAGAGACCCAGTACTTC
CASSLHSGAETQYF
>TRBV14|.|.|TRBJ1-5
TGTGCCAGCAGCCGGCCCTCTCAGTCAAATCAGCCCCAGCATTTT
CASSRPSQSNQPQHF
>TRBV5-4|TRBD2|.|TRBJ2-1
TGTGCCAGCAGGCGTTTAGCGGGAGGGGGGGACAATGAGCAGTTCTTC
CASRRLAGGGDNEQFF